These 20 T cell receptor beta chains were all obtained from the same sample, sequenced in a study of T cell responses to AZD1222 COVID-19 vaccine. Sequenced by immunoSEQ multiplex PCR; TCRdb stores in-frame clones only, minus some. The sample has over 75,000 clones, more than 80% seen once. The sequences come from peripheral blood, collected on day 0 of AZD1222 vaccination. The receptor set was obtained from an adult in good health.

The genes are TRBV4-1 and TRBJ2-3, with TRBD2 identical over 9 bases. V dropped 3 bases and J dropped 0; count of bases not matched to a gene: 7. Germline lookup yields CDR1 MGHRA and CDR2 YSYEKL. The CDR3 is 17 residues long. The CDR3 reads CASSQTTSGTSTDTQYF. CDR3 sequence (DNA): TGCGCCAGCAGCCAGACGACTAGCGGTACTAGCACAGATACGCAGTATTTT.

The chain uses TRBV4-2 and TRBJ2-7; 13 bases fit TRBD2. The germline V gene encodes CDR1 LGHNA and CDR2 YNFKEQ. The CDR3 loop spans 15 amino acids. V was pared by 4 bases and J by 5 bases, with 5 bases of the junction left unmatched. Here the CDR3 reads CASSRGLAGVNEQYF. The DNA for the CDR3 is TGTGCCAGCAGCCGAGGACTAGCGGGAGTCAACGAGCAGTACTTC.

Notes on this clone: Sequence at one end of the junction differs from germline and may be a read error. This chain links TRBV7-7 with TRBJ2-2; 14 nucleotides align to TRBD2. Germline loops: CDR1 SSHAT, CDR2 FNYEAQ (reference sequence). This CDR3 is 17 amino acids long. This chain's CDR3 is CASSFGGLAGDSGELFF. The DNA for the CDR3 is TGTGCTAGCAGCTTCGGGGGACTAGCGGGAGATAGCGGGGAGCTGTTTTTT.

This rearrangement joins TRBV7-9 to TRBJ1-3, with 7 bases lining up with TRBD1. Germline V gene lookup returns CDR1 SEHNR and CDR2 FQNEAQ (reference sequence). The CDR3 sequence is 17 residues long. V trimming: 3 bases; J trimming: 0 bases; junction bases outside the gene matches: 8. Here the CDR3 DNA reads TGTGCCAGCAGCTTGGCTGGGACAGCGTACTCTGGAAACACCATATATTTT. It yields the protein CASSLAGTAYSGNTIYF.

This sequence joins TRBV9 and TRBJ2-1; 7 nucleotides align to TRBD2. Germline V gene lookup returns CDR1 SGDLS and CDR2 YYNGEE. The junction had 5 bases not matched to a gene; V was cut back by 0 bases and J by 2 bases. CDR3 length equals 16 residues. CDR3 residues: CASSVEAGVPYNEQFF. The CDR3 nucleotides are TGTGCCAGCAGCGTAGAGGCGGGAGTCCCCTACAATGAGCAGTTCTTC.

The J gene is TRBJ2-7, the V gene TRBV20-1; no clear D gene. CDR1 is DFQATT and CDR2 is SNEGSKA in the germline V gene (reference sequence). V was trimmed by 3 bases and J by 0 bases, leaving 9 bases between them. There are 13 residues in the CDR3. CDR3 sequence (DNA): TGCAGTGCTAGTGGCGGTCGCTCCTACGAGCAGTACTTC. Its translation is CSASGGRSYEQYF.

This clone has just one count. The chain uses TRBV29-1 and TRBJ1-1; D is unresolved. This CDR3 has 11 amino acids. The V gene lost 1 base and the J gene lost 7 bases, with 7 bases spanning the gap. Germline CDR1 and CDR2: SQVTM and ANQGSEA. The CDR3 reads CSVEGGIEAFF. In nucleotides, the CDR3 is TGCAGCGTTGAAGGAGGGATTGAAGCTTTCTTT.

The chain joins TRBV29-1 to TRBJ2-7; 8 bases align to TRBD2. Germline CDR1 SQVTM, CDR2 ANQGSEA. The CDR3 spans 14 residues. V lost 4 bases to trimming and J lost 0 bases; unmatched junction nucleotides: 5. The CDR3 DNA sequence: TGCAGCGTTGCGACTAGCGTCAGCTCCTACGAGCAGTACTTC. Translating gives CSVATSVSSYEQYF.

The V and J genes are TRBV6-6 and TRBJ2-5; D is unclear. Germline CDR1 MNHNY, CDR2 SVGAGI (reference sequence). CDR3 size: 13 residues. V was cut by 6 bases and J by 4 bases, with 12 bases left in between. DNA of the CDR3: TGTGCCAGCAGACATCGTACTCCAGAGACCCAGTACTTC. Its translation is CASRHRTPETQYF.

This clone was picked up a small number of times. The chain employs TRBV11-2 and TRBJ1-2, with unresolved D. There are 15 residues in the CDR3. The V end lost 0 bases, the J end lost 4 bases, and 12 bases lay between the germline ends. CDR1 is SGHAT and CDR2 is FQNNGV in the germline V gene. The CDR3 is CASSLDHRGSYGYTF. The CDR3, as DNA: TGTGCCAGCAGCTTAGATCATCGAGGTAGCTATGGCTACACCTTC.

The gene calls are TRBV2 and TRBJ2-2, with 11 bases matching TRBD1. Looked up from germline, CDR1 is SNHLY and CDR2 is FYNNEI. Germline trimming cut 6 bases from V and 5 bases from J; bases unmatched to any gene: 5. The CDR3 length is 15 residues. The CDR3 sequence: CASSAGQGVTGELFF. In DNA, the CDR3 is TGTGCCAGCAGCGCGGGACAGGGGGTGACCGGGGAGCTGTTTTTT.

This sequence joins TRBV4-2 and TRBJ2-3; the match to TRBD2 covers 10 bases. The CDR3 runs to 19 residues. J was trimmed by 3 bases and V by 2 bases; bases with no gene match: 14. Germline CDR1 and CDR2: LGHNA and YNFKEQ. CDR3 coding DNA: TGTGCCAGCAGCCAAATTCCCCCGCGGGCTAGCGGGAGAACAGATACGCAGTATTTT. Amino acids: CASSQIPPRASGRTDTQYF.

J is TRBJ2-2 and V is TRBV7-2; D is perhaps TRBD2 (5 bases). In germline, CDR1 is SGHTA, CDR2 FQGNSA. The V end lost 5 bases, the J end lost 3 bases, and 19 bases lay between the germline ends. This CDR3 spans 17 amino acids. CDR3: CASSALWESVYTGELFF. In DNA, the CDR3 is TGTGCCAGCAGCGCCCTTTGGGAGAGCGTATACACCGGGGAGCTGTTTTTT.

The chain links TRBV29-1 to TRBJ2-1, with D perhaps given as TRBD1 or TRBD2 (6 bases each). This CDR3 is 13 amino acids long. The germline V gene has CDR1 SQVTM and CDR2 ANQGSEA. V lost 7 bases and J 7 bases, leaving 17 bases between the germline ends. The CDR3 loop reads CSAGGVGGNEQFF. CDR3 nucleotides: TGCAGCGCTGGCGGGGTAGGGGGGAATGAGCAGTTCTTC.

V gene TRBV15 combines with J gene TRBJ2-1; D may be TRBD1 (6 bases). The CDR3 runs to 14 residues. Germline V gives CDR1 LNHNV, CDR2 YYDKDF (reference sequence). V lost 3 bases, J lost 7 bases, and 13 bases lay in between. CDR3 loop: CATSRLTQGNEQFF. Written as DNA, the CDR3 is TGTGCCACCAGCAGGTTAACACAGGGAAATGAGCAGTTCTTC.

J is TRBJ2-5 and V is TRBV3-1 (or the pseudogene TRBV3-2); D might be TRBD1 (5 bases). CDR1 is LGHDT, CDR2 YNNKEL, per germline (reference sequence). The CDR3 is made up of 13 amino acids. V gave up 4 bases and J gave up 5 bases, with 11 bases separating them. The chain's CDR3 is CASSPTGGETQYF. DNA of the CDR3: TGTGCCAGCAGCCCCACAGGCGGTGAGACCCAGTACTTC.

The CDR3 DNA sequence: TGTGCCAGCAGCGCTTCTCAGGGTCAGCCCCAGCATTTT. Its translation: CASSASQGQPQHF. This chain connects TRBV7-3 to TRBJ1-5, with D possibly TRBD1 on 5 matching bases. Germline CDR1 and CDR2: SGHTA and FQGTGA. V was cut by 5 bases and J by 6 bases, with 11 bases left in between. The CDR3 consists of 13 residues. The complete variable domain, with remaining parts taken from reference TRBV7-3 and TRBJ1-5, reads GAGVSQTPSNKVTEKGKYVELRCDPISGHTALYWYRQSLGQGPEFLIYFQGTGAADDSGLPNDRFFAVRPEGSVSTLKIQRTERGDSAVYLCASSASQGQPQHFGDGTRLSIL.

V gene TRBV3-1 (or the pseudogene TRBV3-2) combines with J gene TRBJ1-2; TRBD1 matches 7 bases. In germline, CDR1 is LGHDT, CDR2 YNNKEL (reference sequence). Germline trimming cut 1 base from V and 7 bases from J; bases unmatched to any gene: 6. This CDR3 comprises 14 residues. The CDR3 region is CASSQGVGGSGYTF. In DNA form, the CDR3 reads TGTGCCAGCAGCCAAGGGGTAGGGGGCAGTGGCTACACCTTC.

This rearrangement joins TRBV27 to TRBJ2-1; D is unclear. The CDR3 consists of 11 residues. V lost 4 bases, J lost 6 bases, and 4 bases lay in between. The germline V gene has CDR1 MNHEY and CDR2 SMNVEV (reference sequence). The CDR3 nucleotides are TGTGCCAGCAGTTCAATCAATGAGCAGTTCTTC. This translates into CASSSINEQFF.

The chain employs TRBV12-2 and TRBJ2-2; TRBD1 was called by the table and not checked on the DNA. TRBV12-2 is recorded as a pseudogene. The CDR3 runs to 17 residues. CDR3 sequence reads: CASRLVGAPPNTGELFF. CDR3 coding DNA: TGTGCAAGTCGCTTAGTAGGGGCCCCGCCGAACACCGGGGAGCTGTTTTTT.